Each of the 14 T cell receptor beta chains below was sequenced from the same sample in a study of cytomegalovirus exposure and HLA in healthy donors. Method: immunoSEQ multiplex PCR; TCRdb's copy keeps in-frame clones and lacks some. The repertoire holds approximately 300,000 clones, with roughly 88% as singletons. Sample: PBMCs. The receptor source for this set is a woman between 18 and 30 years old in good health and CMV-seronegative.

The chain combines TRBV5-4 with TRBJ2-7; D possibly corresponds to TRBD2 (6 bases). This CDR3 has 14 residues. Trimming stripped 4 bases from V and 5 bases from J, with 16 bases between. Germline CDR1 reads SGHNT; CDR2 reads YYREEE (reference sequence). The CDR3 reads CASSRGAGPNEQYF. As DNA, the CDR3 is TGTGCCAGCAGCCGCGGGGCAGGGCCCAACGAGCAGTACTTC.

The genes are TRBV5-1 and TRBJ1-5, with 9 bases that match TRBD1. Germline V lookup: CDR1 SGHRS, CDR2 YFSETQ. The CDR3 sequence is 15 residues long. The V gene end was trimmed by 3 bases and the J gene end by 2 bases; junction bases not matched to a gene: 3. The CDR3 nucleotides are TGCGCCAGCAGCTCAGGGACAGGGCGCAATCAGCCCCAGCATTTT. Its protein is CASSSGTGRNQPQHF. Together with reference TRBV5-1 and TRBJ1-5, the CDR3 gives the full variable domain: KAGVTQTPRYLIKTRGQQVTLSCSPISGHRSVSWYQQTPGQGLQFLFEYFSETQRNKGNFPGRFSGRQFSNSRSEMNVSTLELGDSALYLCASSSGTGRNQPQHFGDGTRLSIL.

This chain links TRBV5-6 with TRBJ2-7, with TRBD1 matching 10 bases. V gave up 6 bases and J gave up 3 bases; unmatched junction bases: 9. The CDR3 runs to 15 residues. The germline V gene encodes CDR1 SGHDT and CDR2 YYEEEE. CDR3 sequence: CASTPGQGLDYEQYF. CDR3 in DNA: TGTGCCAGCACCCCGGGACAGGGGTTAGACTACGAGCAGTACTTC.

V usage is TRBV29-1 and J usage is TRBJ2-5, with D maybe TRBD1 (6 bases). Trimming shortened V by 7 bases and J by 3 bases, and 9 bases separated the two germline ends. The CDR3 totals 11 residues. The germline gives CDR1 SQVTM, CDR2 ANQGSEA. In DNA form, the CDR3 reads TGCAGCGGGGCAGGGGAAGAGACCCAGTACTTC. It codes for CSGAGEETQYF.

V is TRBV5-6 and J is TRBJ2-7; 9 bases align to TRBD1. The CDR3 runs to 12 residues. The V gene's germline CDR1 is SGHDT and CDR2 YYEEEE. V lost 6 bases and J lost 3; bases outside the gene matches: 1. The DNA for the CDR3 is TGTGCCAGCATGGGACAGGGCTACGAGCAGTACTTC. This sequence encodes CASMGQGYEQYF.

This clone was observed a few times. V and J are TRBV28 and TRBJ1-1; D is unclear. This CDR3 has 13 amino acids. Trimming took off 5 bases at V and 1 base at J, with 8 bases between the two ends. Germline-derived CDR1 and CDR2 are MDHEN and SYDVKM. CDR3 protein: CASSTPSNTEAFF. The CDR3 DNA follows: TGTGCCAGCAGTACTCCTTCGAACACTGAAGCTTTCTTT. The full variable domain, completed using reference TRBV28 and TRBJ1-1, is DVKVTQSSRYLVKRTGEKVFLECVQDMDHENMFWYRQDPGLGLRLIYFSYDVKMKEKGDIPEGYSVSREKKERFSLILESASTNQTSMYLCASSTPSNTEAFFGQGTRLTVV.

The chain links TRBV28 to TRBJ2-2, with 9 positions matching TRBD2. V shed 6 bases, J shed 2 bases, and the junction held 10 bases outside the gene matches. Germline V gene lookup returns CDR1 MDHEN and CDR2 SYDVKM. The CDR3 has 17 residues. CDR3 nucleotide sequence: TGTGCCAGCAGATATCACGGGACTAGCCGTAACACCGGGGAGCTGTTTTTT. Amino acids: CASRYHGTSRNTGELFF.

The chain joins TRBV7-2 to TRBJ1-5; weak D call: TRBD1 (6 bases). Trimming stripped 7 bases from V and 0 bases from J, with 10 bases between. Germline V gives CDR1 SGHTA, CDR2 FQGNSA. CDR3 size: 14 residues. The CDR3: CASNPGDSNQPQHF. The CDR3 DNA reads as TGTGCCAGCAACCCAGGGGATAGCAATCAGCCCCAGCATTTT.

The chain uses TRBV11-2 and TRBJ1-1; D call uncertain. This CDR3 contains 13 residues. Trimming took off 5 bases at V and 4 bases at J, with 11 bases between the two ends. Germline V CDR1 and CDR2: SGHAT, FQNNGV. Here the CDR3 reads CASSPQVATEAFF. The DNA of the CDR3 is TGTGCCAGCAGCCCTCAGGTGGCCACTGAAGCTTTCTTT. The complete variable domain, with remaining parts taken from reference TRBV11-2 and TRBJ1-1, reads EAGVAQSPRYKIIEKRQSVAFWCNPISGHATLYWYQQILGQGPKLLIQFQNNGVVDDSQLPKDRFSAERLKGVDSTLKIQPAKLEDSAVYLCASSPQVATEAFFGQGTRLTVV.

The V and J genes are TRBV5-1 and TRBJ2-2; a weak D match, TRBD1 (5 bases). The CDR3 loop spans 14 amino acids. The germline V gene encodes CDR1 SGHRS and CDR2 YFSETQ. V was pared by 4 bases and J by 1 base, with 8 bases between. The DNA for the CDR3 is TGCGCCAGCAGCGGCAGGGTGAACACCGGGGAGCTGTTTTTT. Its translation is CASSGRVNTGELFF. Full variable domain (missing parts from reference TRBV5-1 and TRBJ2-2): KAGVTQTPRYLIKTRGQQVTLSCSPISGHRSVSWYQQTPGQGLQFLFEYFSETQRNKGNFPGRFSGRQFSNSRSEMNVSTLELGDSALYLCASSGRVNTGELFFGEGSRLTVL.

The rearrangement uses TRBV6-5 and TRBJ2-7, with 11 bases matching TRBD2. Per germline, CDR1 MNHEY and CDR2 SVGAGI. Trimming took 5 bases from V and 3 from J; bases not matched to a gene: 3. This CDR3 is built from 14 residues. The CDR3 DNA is TGTGCCAGCAGTGTACTAGCGGGAGTCTACGAGCAGTACTTC. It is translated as CASSVLAGVYEQYF.

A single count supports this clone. The CDR3 nucleotides read TGTGCCAGCAGTCCCCGACTAGCGGGAGAGGAGACCCAGTACTTC. Translated, it gives CASSPRLAGEETQYF. The chain employs TRBV28 and TRBJ2-5, with 12 bases identical to TRBD2. Trimming took 5 bases from V and 5 from J; bases not matched to a gene: 6. Germline-derived CDR1 and CDR2 are MDHEN and SYDVKM. CDR3 length: 15 residues.

The CDR3, as DNA: TGCGCCAGCCCAGGGGGGTACCCACCGGAGGATACGCAGTATTTT. Protein sequence: CASPGGYPPEDTQYF. This chain uses TRBV4-1 with TRBJ2-3, with D possibly matching TRBD1 (7 bases). Per the germline V gene, CDR1 is MGHRA and CDR2 is YSYEKL. V was shortened by 8 bases and J by 6 bases, with 21 bases between the two germline ends. CDR3 length equals 15 residues.

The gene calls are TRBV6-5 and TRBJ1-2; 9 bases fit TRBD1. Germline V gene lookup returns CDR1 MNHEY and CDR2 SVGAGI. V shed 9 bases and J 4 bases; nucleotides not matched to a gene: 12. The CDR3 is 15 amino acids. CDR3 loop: CASQETGTGIYGYTF. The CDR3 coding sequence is TGTGCCAGTCAAGAGACCGGGACAGGGATCTATGGCTACACCTTC.